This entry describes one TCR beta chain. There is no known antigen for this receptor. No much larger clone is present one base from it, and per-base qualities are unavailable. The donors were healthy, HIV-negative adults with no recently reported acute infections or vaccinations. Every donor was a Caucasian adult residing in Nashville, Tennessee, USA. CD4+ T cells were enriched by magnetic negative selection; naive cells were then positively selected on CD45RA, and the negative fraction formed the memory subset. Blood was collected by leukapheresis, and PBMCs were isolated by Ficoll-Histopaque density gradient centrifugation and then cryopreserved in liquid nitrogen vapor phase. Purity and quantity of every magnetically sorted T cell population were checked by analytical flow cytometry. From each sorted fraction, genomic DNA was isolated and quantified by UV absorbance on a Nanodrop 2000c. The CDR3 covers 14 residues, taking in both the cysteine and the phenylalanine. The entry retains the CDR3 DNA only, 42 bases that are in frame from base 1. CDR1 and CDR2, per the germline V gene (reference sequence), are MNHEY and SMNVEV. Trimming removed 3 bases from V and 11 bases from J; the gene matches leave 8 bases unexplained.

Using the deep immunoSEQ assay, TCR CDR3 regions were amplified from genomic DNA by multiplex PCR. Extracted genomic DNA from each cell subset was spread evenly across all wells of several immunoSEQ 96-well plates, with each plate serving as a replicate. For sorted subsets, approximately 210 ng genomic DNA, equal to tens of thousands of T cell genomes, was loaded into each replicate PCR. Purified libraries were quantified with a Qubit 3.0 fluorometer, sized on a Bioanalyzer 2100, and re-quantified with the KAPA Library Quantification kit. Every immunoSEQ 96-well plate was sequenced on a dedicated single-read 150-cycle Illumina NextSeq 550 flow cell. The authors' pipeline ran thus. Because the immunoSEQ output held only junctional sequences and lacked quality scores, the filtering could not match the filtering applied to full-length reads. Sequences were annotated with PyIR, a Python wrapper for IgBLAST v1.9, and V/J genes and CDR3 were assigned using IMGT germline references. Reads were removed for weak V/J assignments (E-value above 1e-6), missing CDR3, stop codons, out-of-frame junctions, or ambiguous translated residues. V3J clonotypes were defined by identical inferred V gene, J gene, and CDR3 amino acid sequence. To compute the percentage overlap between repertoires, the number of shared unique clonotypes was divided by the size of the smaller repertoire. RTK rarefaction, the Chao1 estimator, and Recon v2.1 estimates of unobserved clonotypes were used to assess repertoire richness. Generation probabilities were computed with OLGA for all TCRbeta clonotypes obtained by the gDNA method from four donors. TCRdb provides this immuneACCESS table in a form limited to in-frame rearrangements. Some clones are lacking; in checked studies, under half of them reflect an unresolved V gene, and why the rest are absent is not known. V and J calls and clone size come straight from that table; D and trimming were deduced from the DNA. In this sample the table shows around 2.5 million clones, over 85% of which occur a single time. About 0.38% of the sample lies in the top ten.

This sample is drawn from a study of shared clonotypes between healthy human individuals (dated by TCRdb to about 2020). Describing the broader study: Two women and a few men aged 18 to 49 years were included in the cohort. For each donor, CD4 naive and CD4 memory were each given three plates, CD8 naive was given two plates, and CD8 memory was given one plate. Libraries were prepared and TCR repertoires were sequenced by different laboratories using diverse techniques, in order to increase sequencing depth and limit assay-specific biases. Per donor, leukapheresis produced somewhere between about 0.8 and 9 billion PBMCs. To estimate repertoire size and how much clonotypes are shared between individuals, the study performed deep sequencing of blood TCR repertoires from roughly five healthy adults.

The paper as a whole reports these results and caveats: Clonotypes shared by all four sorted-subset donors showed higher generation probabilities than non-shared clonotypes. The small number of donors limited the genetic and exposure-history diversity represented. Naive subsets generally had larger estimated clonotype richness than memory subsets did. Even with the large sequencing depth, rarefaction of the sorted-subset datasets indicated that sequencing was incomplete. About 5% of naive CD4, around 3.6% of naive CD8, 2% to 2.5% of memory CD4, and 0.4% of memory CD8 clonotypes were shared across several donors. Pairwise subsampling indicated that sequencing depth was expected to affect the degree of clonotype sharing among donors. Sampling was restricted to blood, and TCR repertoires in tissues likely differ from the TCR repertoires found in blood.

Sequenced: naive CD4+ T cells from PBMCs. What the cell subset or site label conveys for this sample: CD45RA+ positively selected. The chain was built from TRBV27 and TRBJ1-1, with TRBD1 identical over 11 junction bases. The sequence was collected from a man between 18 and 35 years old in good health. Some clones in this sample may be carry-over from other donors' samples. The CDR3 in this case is CASSFKGGQGAAFF. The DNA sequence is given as TGTGCCAGCAGTTTTAAGGGCGGACAGGGGGCTGCTTTCTTT.